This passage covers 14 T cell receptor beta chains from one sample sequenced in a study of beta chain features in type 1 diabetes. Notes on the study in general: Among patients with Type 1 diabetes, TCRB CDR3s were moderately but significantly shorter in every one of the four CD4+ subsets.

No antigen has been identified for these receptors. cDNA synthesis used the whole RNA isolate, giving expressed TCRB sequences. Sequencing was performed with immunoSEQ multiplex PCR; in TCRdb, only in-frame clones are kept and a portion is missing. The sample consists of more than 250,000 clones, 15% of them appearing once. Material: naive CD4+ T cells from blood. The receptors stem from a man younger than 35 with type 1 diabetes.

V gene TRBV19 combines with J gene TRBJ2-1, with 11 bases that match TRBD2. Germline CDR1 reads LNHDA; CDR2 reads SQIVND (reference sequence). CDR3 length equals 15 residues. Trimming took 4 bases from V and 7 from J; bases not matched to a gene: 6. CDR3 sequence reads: CASSRGTSGSNEQFF. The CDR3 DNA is TGTGCCAGTAGTAGGGGGACTAGCGGATCGAATGAGCAGTTCTTC. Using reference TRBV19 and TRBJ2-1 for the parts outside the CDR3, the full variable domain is DGGITQSPKYLFRKEGQNVTLSCEQNLNHDAMYWYRQDPGQGLRLIYYSQIVNDFQKGDIAEGYSVSREKKESFPLTVTSAQKNPTAFYLCASSRGTSGSNEQFFGPGTRLTVL.

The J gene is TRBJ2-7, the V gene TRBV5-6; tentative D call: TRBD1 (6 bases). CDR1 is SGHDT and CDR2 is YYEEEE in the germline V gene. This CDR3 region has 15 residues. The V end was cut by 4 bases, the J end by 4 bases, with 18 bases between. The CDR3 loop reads CASSQGHRSLYEQYF. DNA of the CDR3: TGTGCCAGCAGCCAGGGACACCGTTCTCTGTACGAGCAGTACTTC.

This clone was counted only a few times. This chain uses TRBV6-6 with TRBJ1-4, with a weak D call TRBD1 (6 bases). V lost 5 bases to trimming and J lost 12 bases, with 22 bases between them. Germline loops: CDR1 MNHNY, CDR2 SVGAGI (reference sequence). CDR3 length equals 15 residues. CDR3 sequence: CASSVAGQPVDQLFF. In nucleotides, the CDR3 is TGTGCCAGCAGTGTGGCCGGACAGCCGGTTGACCAACTGTTTTTT.

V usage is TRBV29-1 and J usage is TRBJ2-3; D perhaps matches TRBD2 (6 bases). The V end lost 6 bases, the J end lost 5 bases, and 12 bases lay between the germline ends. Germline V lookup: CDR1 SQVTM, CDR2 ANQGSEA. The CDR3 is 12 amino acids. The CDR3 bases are TGCAGCGTCGGGACTGCGGGAGATACGCAGTATTTT. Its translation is CSVGTAGDTQYF.

The CDR3 region is CASIRTSNYNEQFF. Written as DNA, the CDR3 is TGTGCCAGCATTCGGACTAGCAACTACAATGAGCAGTTCTTC. The chain is built from TRBV2 and TRBJ2-1; 8 bases line up with TRBD2. This CDR3 has 14 amino acids. Germline V gives CDR1 SNHLY, CDR2 FYNNEI. V shed 7 bases, J shed 3 bases, and the junction held 5 bases outside the gene matches.

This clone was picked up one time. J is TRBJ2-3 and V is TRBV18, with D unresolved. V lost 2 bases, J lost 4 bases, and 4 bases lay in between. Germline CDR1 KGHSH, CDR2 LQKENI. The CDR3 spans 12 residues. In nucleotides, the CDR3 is TGTGCCAGCTCACCATATCCAGATACGCAGTATTTT. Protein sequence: CASSPYPDTQYF.

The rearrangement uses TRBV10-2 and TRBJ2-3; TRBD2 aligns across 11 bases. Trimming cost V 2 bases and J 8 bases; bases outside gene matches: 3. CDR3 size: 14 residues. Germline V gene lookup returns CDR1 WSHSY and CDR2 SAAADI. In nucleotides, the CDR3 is TGCGCCAGCAGTGAGGCTAGCGGGGGGCCTACGCAGTATTTT. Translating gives CASSEASGGPTQYF.

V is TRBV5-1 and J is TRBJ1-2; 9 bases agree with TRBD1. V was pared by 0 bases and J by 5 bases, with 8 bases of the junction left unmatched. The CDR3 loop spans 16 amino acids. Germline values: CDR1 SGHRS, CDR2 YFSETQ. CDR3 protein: CASSLDGTGYGYGYTF. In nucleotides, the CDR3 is TGCGCCAGCAGCTTGGACGGGACAGGGTATGGGTATGGCTACACCTTC.

For the CDR3, the DNA is TGTGCCAGCAGGGGGAGTACAGATACGCAGTATTTT. It codes for CASRGSTDTQYF. This rearrangement joins TRBV28 to TRBJ2-3; TRBD2 might be the D (5 bases). Germline CDR1 and CDR2: MDHEN and SYDVKM. The CDR3 covers 12 residues. V was cut by 6 bases and J by 3 bases, with 7 bases left in between.

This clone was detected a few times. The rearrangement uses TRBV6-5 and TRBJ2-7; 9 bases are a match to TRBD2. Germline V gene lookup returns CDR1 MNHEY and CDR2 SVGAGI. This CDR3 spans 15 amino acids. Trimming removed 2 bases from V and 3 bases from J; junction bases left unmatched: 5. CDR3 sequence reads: CASSYGLAGYYEQYF. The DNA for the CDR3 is TGTGCCAGCAGTTACGGGCTAGCGGGGTACTACGAGCAGTACTTC.

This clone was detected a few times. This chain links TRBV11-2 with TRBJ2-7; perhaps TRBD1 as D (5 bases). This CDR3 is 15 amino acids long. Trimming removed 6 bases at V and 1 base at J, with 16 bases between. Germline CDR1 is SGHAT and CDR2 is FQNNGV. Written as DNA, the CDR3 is TGTGCCAGCAGACCAGTCCAGGGCCATTCCTACGAGCAGTACTTC. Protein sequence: CASRPVQGHSYEQYF.

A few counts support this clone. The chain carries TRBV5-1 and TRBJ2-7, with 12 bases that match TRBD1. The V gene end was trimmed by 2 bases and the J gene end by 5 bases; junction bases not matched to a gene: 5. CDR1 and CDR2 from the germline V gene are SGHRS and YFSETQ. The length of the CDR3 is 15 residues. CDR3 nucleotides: TGCGCCAGCAGCTTCGGGACAGGGGGCATCCACGAGCAGTACTTC. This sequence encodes CASSFGTGGIHEQYF.

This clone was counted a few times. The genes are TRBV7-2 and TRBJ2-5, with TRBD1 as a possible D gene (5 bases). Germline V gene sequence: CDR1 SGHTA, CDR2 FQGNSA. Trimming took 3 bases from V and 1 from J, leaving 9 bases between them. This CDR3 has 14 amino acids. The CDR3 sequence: CASSLLGLQETQYF. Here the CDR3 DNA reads TGTGCCAGCAGCTTGTTGGGGCTCCAAGAGACCCAGTACTTC. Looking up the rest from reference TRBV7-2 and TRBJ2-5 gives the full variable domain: GAGVSQSPSNKVTEKGKDVELRCDPISGHTALYWYRQSLGQGLEFLIYFQGNSAPDKSGLPSDRFSAERTGGSVSTLTIQRTQQEDSAVYLCASSLLGLQETQYFGPGTRLLVL.

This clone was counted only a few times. This CDR3 is CASSPPRFQGLHEQFF. The CDR3, as DNA: TGTGCCAGCTCACCACCGAGATTCCAGGGTTTACATGAGCAGTTCTTC. The chain has TRBV18 and TRBJ2-1; perhaps TRBD1 as D (5 bases). Trimming removed 0 bases at V and 8 bases at J, with 17 bases between. This CDR3 is 16 amino acids long. Looked up from germline, CDR1 is KGHSH and CDR2 is LQKENI.